Presented here are 12 T cell receptor beta chains from one specimen sequenced in a study of T cell responses to AZD1222 COVID-19 vaccine. Some clones are missing from TCRdb's copy, which holds only in-frame ones; the method was immunoSEQ multiplex PCR. The sample contains approximately 200,000 clones, 85% to 95% of which appear only once. This sample comprised peripheral blood, obtained on day 0 of AZD1222 vaccination. The receptor source for this set is an adult in good health.

The CDR3, as DNA: TGTGCCAGCAGCCGGAAGGACAGGGGACCCTACAATGAGCAGTTCTTC. Its translation is CASSRKDRGPYNEQFF. V and J are TRBV5-6 and TRBJ2-1, with TRBD1 matching over 9 bases. With V trimmed by 4 bases and J by 2 bases, 7 bases remained unmatched. The CDR3 is made up of 16 amino acids. CDR1 SGHDT and CDR2 YYEEEE come from the germline V gene.

CDR3: CASTKEMPYNEQFF. CDR3 DNA: TGTGCCAGCACTAAGGAAATGCCTTACAATGAGCAGTTCTTC. The rearrangement joins TRBV19 to TRBJ2-1; D call uncertain. The V and J ends lost 9 bases and 4 bases respectively, with 16 bases between them. Germline assignment: CDR1 LNHDA and CDR2 SQIVND (reference sequence). The length of the CDR3 is 14 residues.

This clone has just one count. This chain joins TRBV14 and TRBJ2-5, with 7 bases fitting TRBD1. The CDR3 contains 14 residues. The germline CDR1 and CDR2 sequences are SGHDN and FVKESK. With V trimmed by 2 bases and J by 3 bases, 3 bases remained unmatched. This chain's CDR3 is CASSQRQGEETQYF. In DNA, the CDR3 is TGTGCCAGCAGCCAAAGACAGGGTGAAGAGACCCAGTACTTC.

This chain uses TRBV12-3 or TRBV12-4 with TRBJ1-2; D gene uncertain. Trimming removed 5 bases from V and 8 bases from J, with 15 bases in between. The CDR3 contains 13 residues. The CDR3 sequence: CASSLTGVEGYTF. The CDR3 DNA reads as TGTGCCAGCAGTCTGACTGGGGTGGAAGGCTACACCTTC.

The chain combines TRBV6-5 with TRBJ2-3; TRBD2 agrees at 10 bases. Germline assignment: CDR1 MNHEY and CDR2 SVGAGI. J lost 7 bases, V lost 0 bases, and 7 bases had no gene match. This CDR3 contains 16 residues. The CDR3 bases are TGTGCCAGCAGTTACTCGATACTAGCGGGGACCAATACGCAGTATTTT. The encoded protein is CASSYSILAGTNTQYF.

The genes are TRBV2 and TRBJ2-5, with 7 bases fitting TRBD2. V was clipped by 11 bases and J by 5 bases; unmatched bases: 8. CDR1 and CDR2 from the germline V gene are SNHLY and FYNNEI. The CDR3 is 12 amino acids. The CDR3 DNA reads TGTGCCCCCGGGGGAGGGGCGGAGACCCAGTACTTC. It encodes CAPGGGAETQYF.

This sequence joins TRBV28 and TRBJ2-2; possible D gene TRBD2, 8 bases. Trimming stripped 10 bases from V and 7 bases from J, with 16 bases between. Germline V gene lookup returns CDR1 MDHEN and CDR2 SYDVKM. The CDR3 sequence is 13 residues long. Written as DNA, the CDR3 is TGTGCCACAGGGGGACTAGGCTTCGGGGAGCTGTTTTTT. Encoded protein: CATGGLGFGELFF.

The chain couples TRBV4-1 to TRBJ2-7; D remains unclear. V lost 0 bases to trimming and J lost 3 bases, with 6 bases between them. The CDR3 covers 13 residues. Germline CDR1 MGHRA, CDR2 YSYEKL. The CDR3, as DNA: TGCGCCAGCAGCCAAGACGGGCGCTACGAGCAGTACTTC. Its protein product is CASSQDGRYEQYF.

The rearrangement links TRBV6-2 or TRBV6-3 to TRBJ2-3; 10 bases align to TRBD2. Germline CDR1 and CDR2: MNHEY and SVGEGT. V trimming: 2 bases; J trimming: 4 bases; junction bases outside the gene matches: 6. The CDR3 has 16 residues. CDR3 sequence (DNA): TGTGCCAGCAGTTACCCTAGCGGGAGCCCCCCAGATACGCAGTATTTT. Protein sequence: CASSYPSGSPPDTQYF.

The chain is built from TRBV19 and TRBJ1-6, with 10 bases matching TRBD1. With 6 bases clipped from V and 7 bases from J, the junction kept 3 bases outside the gene matches. The CDR3 is 14 amino acids. CDR1 and CDR2 (germline): LNHDA, SQIVND (reference sequence). CDR3 bases: TGTGCCAGTAGAAGGGACAGGGGAAATTCACCCCTCCACTTT. Amino acid sequence: CASRRDRGNSPLHF.

The chain employs TRBV24-1 and TRBJ2-5; TRBD1 is a possible D gene (5 bases). The V end lost 5 bases, the J end lost 2 bases, and 20 bases lay between the germline ends. From germline, CDR1 is KGHDR and CDR2 SFDVKD. There are 17 residues in the CDR3. CDR3 in amino acids: CATSATRGRQGQETQYF. The CDR3, as DNA: TGTGCCACCAGTGCCACACGCGGAAGGCAGGGACAAGAGACCCAGTACTTC.

This clone has just one count. V and J are TRBV19 and TRBJ1-2, with 8 bases lining up with TRBD1. The CDR3 is made up of 13 amino acids. Germline V gives CDR1 LNHDA, CDR2 SQIVND (reference sequence). V shed 6 bases and J 7 bases; nucleotides not matched to a gene: 7. The CDR3 loop reads CASSSPDRGGYTF. CDR3 bases: TGTGCCAGTAGCAGCCCCGACAGGGGTGGCTACACCTTC.